This T cell receptor beta chain stems from a study of cytomegalovirus exposure and HLA in healthy donors. V gave up 1 base and J gave up 5 bases; unmatched junction bases: 4. The length of the CDR3 is 14 residues. Germline lookup yields CDR1 SGHTA and CDR2 FQGTGA. Whole-study findings and limits: Previous analysis showed most TCR beta V segments were productive about 90% or about 30% of the time. Later analysis associated a missense DCLRE1C variant with TCR beta V- and J-gene trimming.

Comment on this clone: As yet, its antigen is unknown.

The PCR made use of 60 Vbeta and 13 Jbeta primers. Using immunoSEQ multiplex PCR, the repertoire was profiled, and TCRdb retains in-frame clones only, with some absent. The table includes under 200,000 clones, about 80% detected once. The material sequenced was PBMCs. This chain connects TRBV7-3 to TRBJ2-5, with 7 bases matching TRBD2. The TCR originated in a man aged 30 to 39 in good health and CMV-seronegative. This chain's CDR3 is CASSLMGGWETQYF. Here the CDR3 DNA reads TGTGCCAGCAGCTTAATGGGAGGGTGGGAGACCCAGTACTTC. Based on the CDR3 plus reference TRBV7-3 and TRBJ2-5, the full variable domain is GAGVSQTPSNKVTEKGKYVELRCDPISGHTALYWYRQSLGQGPEFLIYFQGTGAADDSGLPNDRFFAVRPEGSVSTLKIQRTERGDSAVYLCASSLMGGWETQYFGPGTRLLVL.